Presented here are 31 T cell receptor beta chains from one specimen sequenced in a study of T cell changes during pregnancy in multiple sclerosis. This table comes from immunoSEQ multiplex PCR, and its TCRdb copy is limited to in-frame clones, with some not included. The table records over 25,000 clones, around 89% of them present only once. The input for sequencing was CD8+ T cells from peripheral blood mononuclear cells, taken in the second trimester of pregnancy. The receptor source for this set is a female donor with multiple sclerosis, enrolled in a pregnancy study.

This rearrangement joins TRBV19 to TRBJ2-5; the match to TRBD2 covers 7 bases. The CDR3 is made up of 15 amino acids. CDR1 is LNHDA and CDR2 is SQIVND in the germline V gene (reference sequence). V was pared by 7 bases and J by 4 bases, with 12 bases of the junction left unmatched. CDR3 in amino acids: CASTQGAGALETQYF. CDR3 bases: TGTGCCAGTACCCAAGGGGCGGGAGCATTAGAGACCCAGTACTTC.

The chain combines TRBV28 with TRBJ2-1, with 8 bases matching TRBD2. CDR3 size: 15 residues. The trim removed 6 bases at V and 2 bases at J, leaving 6 bases unmatched. CDR1 is MDHEN, CDR2 SYDVKM, per germline. This chain's CDR3 is CASSPGTSPYNEQFF. The CDR3 bases are TGTGCCAGCAGCCCCGGGACTAGTCCCTACAATGAGCAGTTCTTC.

The rearrangement uses TRBV19 and TRBJ2-6; 7 nucleotides agree with TRBD2. The ends lost 7 bases at V and 3 bases at J; junction bases unmatched: 12. The CDR3 sequence is 17 residues long. CDR1 is LNHDA, CDR2 SQIVND, per germline (reference sequence). This chain's CDR3 is CASISAGTNHGANVLTF. In DNA form, the CDR3 reads TGTGCCAGTATCTCCGCCGGGACTAACCATGGGGCCAACGTCCTGACTTTC.

The CDR3 loop is CASSKVGGGVRETQYF. As DNA, the CDR3 is TGTGCCAGCAGCAAAGTAGGCGGGGGTGTGCGGGAGACCCAGTACTTC. The chain joins TRBV21-1 to TRBJ2-5; TRBD2 is the table's D call, not checked against the DNA. TRBV21-1 is a pseudogene locus. The CDR3 covers 16 residues.

This clone appeared once. This chain connects TRBV6-6 to TRBJ1-1; D gene unclear. Germline CDR1 reads MNHNY; CDR2 reads SVGAGI (reference sequence). The CDR3 loop spans 14 amino acids. V shed 1 base and J shed 8 bases, with 14 bases lying between them. CDR3 amino acids: CASSYYSAGSEAFF. CDR3 nucleotide sequence: TGTGCCAGCAGTTACTATAGTGCGGGCAGCGAAGCTTTCTTT.

The chain has TRBV19 and TRBJ2-7; 9 bases align to TRBD2. Germline lookup yields CDR1 LNHDA and CDR2 SQIVND (reference sequence). The junction had 3 bases not matched to a gene; V was cut back by 6 bases and J by 3 bases. The CDR3 consists of 13 residues. Here the CDR3 reads CASRREGNYEQYF. CDR3 nucleotide sequence: TGTGCCAGTAGGCGGGAGGGAAACTACGAGCAGTACTTC.

The chain uses TRBV5-1 and TRBJ2-7, with 10 bases that match TRBD2. Germline V gene lookup returns CDR1 SGHRS and CDR2 YFSETQ. V shed 4 bases, J shed 0 bases, and the junction held 7 bases outside the gene matches. This CDR3 is built from 16 residues. Written as DNA, the CDR3 is TGCGCCAGCAGCCGTACTAGCGGGGCTAGCTCCTACGAGCAGTACTTC. It yields the protein CASSRTSGASSYEQYF.

This clone was counted a few times. V gene TRBV9 combines with J gene TRBJ1-2; 8 nucleotides line up with TRBD1. Germline V gene data show CDR1 as SGDLS and CDR2 as YYNGEE. The V segment lost 4 bases and the J segment 4 bases; nucleotides outside the gene matches: 12. The CDR3 loop spans 16 amino acids. The CDR3 loop reads CASSTSGTGRTYGYTF. The DNA of the CDR3 is TGTGCCAGCAGCACGAGTGGGACAGGTCGAACCTATGGCTACACCTTC.

A word on this clone: Other DNA sequences in the sample encode the same CDR3. The chain couples TRBV27 to TRBJ1-1; D remains unclear. The length of the CDR3 is 13 residues. CDR1 is MNHEY and CDR2 is SMNVEV in the germline V gene (reference sequence). Trimming removed 0 bases at V and 1 base at J, with 3 bases between. CDR3 in DNA: TGTGCCAGCAGTTTATCGAGGAACACTGAAGCTTTCTTT. It codes for CASSLSRNTEAFF.

The chain is built from TRBV4-3 and TRBJ2-7; a possible D gene is TRBD1 (5 bases). Trimming took 0 bases from V and 2 from J, leaving 8 bases between them. The CDR3 contains 14 residues. Germline loops: CDR1 LGHNA, CDR2 YSLEER. Here the CDR3 reads CASSQDRGAYEQYF. For the CDR3, the DNA is TGCGCCAGCAGCCAAGATAGGGGTGCCTACGAGCAGTACTTC.

The V gene is TRBV7-7, the J gene TRBJ2-1; 9 bases are a match to TRBD1. Trimming at V came to 4 bases and at J to 7 bases, leaving 2 bases not matched to a gene. Per germline, CDR1 SSHAT and CDR2 FNYEAQ (reference sequence). The CDR3 loop spans 13 amino acids. CDR3 sequence reads: CASSYGTGNEQFF. The CDR3 DNA reads TGTGCCAGCAGCTACGGGACAGGGAATGAGCAGTTCTTC.

The CDR3 sequence: CASSGRQGAPYEQYF. In nucleotides, the CDR3 is TGTGCCAGCAGTGGAAGACAGGGGGCCCCCTACGAGCAGTACTTC. J is TRBJ2-7 and V is TRBV25-1, with TRBD1 matching over 10 bases. Germline lookup yields CDR1 MGHDK and CDR2 SYGVNS. Germline trimming cut 4 bases from V and 2 bases from J; bases unmatched to any gene: 5. This CDR3 is built from 15 residues.

The V gene is TRBV6-6, the J gene TRBJ1-1; 9 bases map to TRBD1. Germline V gene data show CDR1 as MNHNY and CDR2 as SVGAGI (reference sequence). The CDR3 is 15 amino acids. V lost 7 bases, J lost 4 bases, and 10 bases stayed unmatched. The CDR3 DNA sequence: TGTGCCAGCAAACAACAGGGGGCGCAAGGCACTGAAGCTTTCTTT. Translated, it gives CASKQQGAQGTEAFF.

The CDR3 here is CASSLGGDGYTF. The CDR3 nucleotides read TGTGCCAGCAGCTTAGGGGGAGACGGCTACACCTTC. V is TRBV13 and J is TRBJ1-2, with D unclear. This CDR3 is built from 12 residues. Germline V CDR1 and CDR2: PRHDT, FYEKMQ (reference sequence). Between the trimmed V and J ends, which lost 0 bases and 8 bases, there was a span of 7 bases.

The chain links TRBV5-5 to TRBJ2-5; the match to TRBD1 covers 8 bases. The CDR3 totals 15 residues. V trimming: 1 base; J trimming: 5 bases; junction bases outside the gene matches: 7. Germline V lookup: CDR1 SGHKS, CDR2 YYEKEE (reference sequence). CDR3 region: CASSLRTGLRETQYF. The CDR3 DNA follows: TGTGCCAGCAGCTTGAGGACAGGGTTACGGGAGACCCAGTACTTC.

The chain carries TRBV9 and TRBJ2-2; TRBD1 aligns across 9 bases. V trimming: 2 bases; J trimming: 5 bases; junction bases outside the gene matches: 4. Germline loops: CDR1 SGDLS, CDR2 YYNGEE. The CDR3 totals 15 residues. The chain's CDR3 is CASSVGTGLTGELFF. The DNA for the CDR3 is TGTGCCAGCAGCGTTGGGACAGGGCTAACCGGGGAGCTGTTTTTT.

V and J are TRBV11-3 and TRBJ2-7; 7 bases map to TRBD2. V shed 2 bases, J shed 12 bases, and the junction held 10 bases outside the gene matches. Germline values: CDR1 SGHNT, CDR2 YENEEA. CDR3 length: 13 residues. The CDR3 region has the DNA TGTGCCAGCAGCTTACGGGGGGACCCGTCGTTGTACTTC. Translating it yields CASSLRGDPSLYF.

J is TRBJ1-5 and V is TRBV7-9, with TRBD1 as a possible D gene (5 bases). The CDR3 is 14 residues long. Germline CDR1 is SEHNR and CDR2 is FQNEAQ (reference sequence). Between the trimmed V and J ends, which lost 4 bases and 5 bases, there was a span of 12 bases. The CDR3, as DNA: TGTGCCAGCAGCTCGATGGGGACTCATCAGCCCCAGCATTTT. Its translation is CASSSMGTHQPQHF.

The gene calls are TRBV7-9 and TRBJ2-1, with 10 bases fitting TRBD2. The CDR3 runs 16 residues. The ends lost 4 bases at V and 8 bases at J; junction bases unmatched: 11. Germline values: CDR1 SEHNR, CDR2 FQNEAQ (reference sequence). CDR3 residues: CASSYRSGGAFDEQFF. CDR3 coding DNA: TGTGCCAGCAGCTATCGAAGCGGGGGGGCTTTCGATGAGCAGTTCTTC.

The gene calls are TRBV28 and TRBJ2-1; 12 nucleotides align to TRBD2. The germline gives CDR1 MDHEN, CDR2 SYDVKM. After removal of 7 bases from V and 4 bases from J, the junction contained 5 bases not matched to a gene. The CDR3 runs to 15 residues. Written as DNA, the CDR3 is TGTGCCAGCACCCCCGGACTAGCGGGGTACAATGAGCAGTTCTTC. This encodes CASTPGLAGYNEQFF.

The chain couples TRBV7-5 to TRBJ2-7; the table calls TRBD1, which could not be checked here. TRBV7-5 corresponds to a pseudogene. The CDR3 has 14 amino acids. CDR3 protein: CARSLGQGTYEQYF. The CDR3 region has the DNA TGTGCCAGAAGCCTAGGGCAGGGAACCTACGAGCAGTACTTC.

The chain recombines TRBV7-9 with TRBJ1-2; possibly TRBD1 for D (5 bases). V was shortened by 8 bases and J by 2 bases, with 18 bases between the two germline ends. Germline values: CDR1 SEHNR, CDR2 FQNEAQ (reference sequence). This CDR3 comprises 15 residues. The CDR3 spells CASSPQTGHNYGYTF. CDR3 sequence (DNA): TGTGCCAGCTCACCCCAGACCGGACACAACTATGGCTACACCTTC.

This clone was picked up one time. J is TRBJ1-1 and V is TRBV4-1, with 7 bases that match TRBD1. This CDR3 comprises 18 residues. Germline-derived CDR1 and CDR2 are MGHRA and YSYEKL. J lost 1 base, V lost 4 bases, and 15 bases had no gene match. This CDR3 is CASSRRVTGNTENTEAFF. The CDR3 DNA reads as TGCGCCAGCAGCCGCCGGGTGACAGGGAATACCGAGAACACTGAAGCTTTCTTT.

The chain employs TRBV5-5 and TRBJ2-1; 12 bases fit TRBD2. CDR1 is SGHKS and CDR2 is YYEKEE in the germline V gene (reference sequence). The CDR3 runs to 20 residues. V trimming: 2 bases; J trimming: 5 bases; junction bases outside the gene matches: 17. The CDR3 here is CASSLGTSGQATARNNEQFF. The DNA for the CDR3 is TGTGCCAGCAGCTTAGGGACTAGCGGGCAGGCCACCGCAAGAAACAATGAGCAGTTCTTC.

This chain connects TRBV10-1 to TRBJ1-1; TRBD1 matches 9 bases. Germline CDR1 is WNHNN and CDR2 is SYGVQD (reference sequence). V was clipped by 8 bases and J by 4 bases; unmatched bases: 11. The CDR3 length is 15 residues. Written as DNA, the CDR3 is TGCGCCAGCGAGGGGGGACAGGGAAGAATCACTGAAGCTTTCTTT. Translation gives CASEGGQGRITEAFF.

The rearrangement uses TRBV27 and TRBJ2-7; 7 positions agree with TRBD1. The trim removed 6 bases at V and 3 bases at J, leaving 8 bases unmatched. This CDR3 has 14 amino acids. The germline CDR1 and CDR2 sequences are MNHEY and SMNVEV (reference sequence). CDR3 nucleotide sequence: TGTGCCAGCAGCGCGGAACAGGGGTACTACGAGCAGTACTTC. This encodes CASSAEQGYYEQYF.

This chain links TRBV4-2 with TRBJ2-7, with TRBD1 matching over 7 bases. There are 16 residues in the CDR3. Germline CDR1 reads LGHNA; CDR2 reads YNFKEQ. Unmatched junction bases numbered 10, after V lost 0 bases and J lost 5 bases. The DNA for the CDR3 is TGTGCCAGCAGCCAAGATTTAGGGGGCGCAGTCCACGAGCAGTACTTC. It encodes CASSQDLGGAVHEQYF.

This clone appeared a single time. This chain uses TRBV6-5 with TRBJ2-2; 7 bases agree with TRBD1. V shed 6 bases, J shed 5 bases, and the junction held 6 bases outside the gene matches. Germline V lookup: CDR1 MNHEY, CDR2 SVGAGI. The CDR3 covers 14 residues. CDR3 region: CASSQTGITGELFF. DNA for the CDR3: TGTGCCAGCAGCCAGACAGGGATTACCGGGGAGCTGTTTTTT.

The rearrangement joins TRBV10-3 to TRBJ2-7; a possible D gene is TRBD2 (7 bases). CDR1 and CDR2 from the germline V gene are ENHRY and SYGVKD. The V gene lost 6 bases and the J gene lost 4 bases, with 16 bases spanning the gap. The CDR3 runs to 14 residues. The CDR3 sequence is CAISLAGALYEQYF. The CDR3 DNA follows: TGTGCCATCAGCTTGGCGGGGGCCCTTTACGAGCAGTACTTC.

The rearrangement joins TRBV18 to TRBJ1-3; D unresolved. The CDR3 consists of 15 residues. V lost 1 base and J lost 1, with 8 bases in between. CDR1 KGHSH and CDR2 LQKENI come from the germline V gene. DNA for the CDR3: TGTGCCAGCTCACCACTTTCCGGTTCTGGAAACACCATATATTTT. Translated: CASSPLSGSGNTIYF.

This chain uses TRBV11-2 with TRBJ2-3; no definite D call. This CDR3 is 14 amino acids long. Germline V gene lookup returns CDR1 SGHAT and CDR2 FQNNGV. V lost 3 bases and J lost 2, with 9 bases in between. The CDR3 nucleotides are TGTGCCAGCAGCTTGGGCAGTTACACAGATACGCAGTATTTT. It codes for CASSLGSYTDTQYF.